This T cell receptor beta chain came from a study of control samples from healthy donors and cancer patients. This clone appeared a single time. Germline V CDR1 and CDR2: SEHNR, FQNEAQ (reference sequence). The CDR3 runs to 16 residues. The germline V and J ends were trimmed by 3 bases and 1 base, with 12 bases remaining between them. Using immunoSEQ multiplex PCR, the repertoire was profiled, and TCRdb retains in-frame clones only, with some absent. Here the sample spans 53,000 or so clones, roughly 87% being singletons. The chain recombines TRBV7-9 with TRBJ2-2, with D perhaps TRBD1 (5 bases). This clonotype originated in a man in his fifties or sixties with head and neck cancer. The sequencing sample was made of PBMCs. CDR3 protein: CASSFRGTRNTGELFF. CDR3 bases: TGTGCCAGCAGCTTTAGGGGCACCAGGAACACCGGGGAGCTGTTTTTT.